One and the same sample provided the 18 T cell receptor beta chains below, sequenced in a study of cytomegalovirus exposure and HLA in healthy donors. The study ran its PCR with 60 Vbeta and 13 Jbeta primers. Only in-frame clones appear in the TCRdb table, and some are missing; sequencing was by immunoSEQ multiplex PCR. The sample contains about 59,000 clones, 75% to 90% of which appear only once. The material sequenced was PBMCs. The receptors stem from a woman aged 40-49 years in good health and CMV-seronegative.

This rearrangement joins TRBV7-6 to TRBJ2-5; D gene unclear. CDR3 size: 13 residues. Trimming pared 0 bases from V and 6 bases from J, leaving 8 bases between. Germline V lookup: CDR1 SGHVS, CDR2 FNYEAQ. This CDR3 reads CASSLAPRKTQYF. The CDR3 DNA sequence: TGTGCCAGCAGCTTAGCCCCTAGGAAGACCCAGTACTTC.

The CDR3 reads CASSQTSTPNYGYTF. CDR3 nucleotides: TGTGCCAGCAGCCAGACATCGACGCCTAACTATGGCTACACCTTC. The chain carries TRBV7-9 and TRBJ1-2; D is undetermined. The ends were cut back, 5 bases at V and 0 bases at J, with 13 bases in the middle. The germline gives CDR1 SEHNR, CDR2 FQNEAQ (reference sequence). CDR3 length: 15 amino acids. The full variable domain, with the rest looked up from reference TRBV7-9 and TRBJ1-2, is DTGVSQNPRHKITKRGQNVTFRCDPISEHNRLYWYRQTLGQGPEFLTYFQNEAQLEKSRLLSDRFSAERPKGSFSTLEIQRTEQGDSAMYLCASSQTSTPNYGYTFGSGTRLTVV.

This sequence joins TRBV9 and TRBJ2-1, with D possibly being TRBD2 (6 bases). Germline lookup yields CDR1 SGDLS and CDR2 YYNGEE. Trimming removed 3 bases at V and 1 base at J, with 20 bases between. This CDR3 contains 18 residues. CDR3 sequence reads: CASSAGHSGFYSYNEQFF. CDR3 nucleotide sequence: TGTGCCAGCAGCGCAGGGCATAGCGGCTTTTATTCCTACAATGAGCAGTTCTTC. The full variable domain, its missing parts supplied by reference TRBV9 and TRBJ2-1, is DSGVTQTPKHLITATGQRVTLRCSPRSGDLSVYWYQQSLDQGLQFLIQYYNGEERAKGNILERFSAQQFPDLHSELNLSSLELGDSALYFCASSAGHSGFYSYNEQFFGPGTRLTVL.

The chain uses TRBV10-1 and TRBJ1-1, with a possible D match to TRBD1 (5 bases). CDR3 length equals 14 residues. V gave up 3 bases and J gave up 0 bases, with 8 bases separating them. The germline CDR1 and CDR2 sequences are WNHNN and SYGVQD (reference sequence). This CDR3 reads CASSDKGMNTEAFF. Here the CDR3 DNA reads TGCGCCAGCAGTGATAAGGGGATGAACACTGAAGCTTTCTTT.

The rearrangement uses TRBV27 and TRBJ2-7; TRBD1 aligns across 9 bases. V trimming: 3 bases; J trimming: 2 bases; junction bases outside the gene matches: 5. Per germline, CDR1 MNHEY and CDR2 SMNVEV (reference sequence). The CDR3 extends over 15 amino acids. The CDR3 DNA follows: TGTGCCAGCAGTTTTGGGACAGGGTCGACCTACGAGCAGTACTTC. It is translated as CASSFGTGSTYEQYF.

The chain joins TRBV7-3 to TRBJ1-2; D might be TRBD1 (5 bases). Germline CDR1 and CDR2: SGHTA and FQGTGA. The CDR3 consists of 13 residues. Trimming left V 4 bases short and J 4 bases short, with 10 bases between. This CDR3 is CASSSGRGYGYTF. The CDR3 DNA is TGTGCCAGCAGCTCTGGGAGGGGCTATGGCTACACCTTC.

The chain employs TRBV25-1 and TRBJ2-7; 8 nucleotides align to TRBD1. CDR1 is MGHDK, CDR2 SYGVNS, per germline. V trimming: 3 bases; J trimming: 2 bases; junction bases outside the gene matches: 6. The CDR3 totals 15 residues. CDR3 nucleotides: TGTGCCAGCAGTGACCCCACAGGGGGTACCTACGAGCAGTACTTC. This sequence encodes CASSDPTGGTYEQYF.

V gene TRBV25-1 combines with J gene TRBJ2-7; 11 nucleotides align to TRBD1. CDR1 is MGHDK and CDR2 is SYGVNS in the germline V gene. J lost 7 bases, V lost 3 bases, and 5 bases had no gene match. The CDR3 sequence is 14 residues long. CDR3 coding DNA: TGTGCCAGCAGTGAGGACAGGGGGCTTCGGGAGCAGTACTTC. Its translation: CASSEDRGLREQYF.

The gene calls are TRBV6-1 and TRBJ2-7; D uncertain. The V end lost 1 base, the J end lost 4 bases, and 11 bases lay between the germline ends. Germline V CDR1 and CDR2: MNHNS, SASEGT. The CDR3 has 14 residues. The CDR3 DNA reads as TGTGCCAGCAGTGAAGGGAGTTTGCCTTACGAGCAGTACTTC. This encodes CASSEGSLPYEQYF.

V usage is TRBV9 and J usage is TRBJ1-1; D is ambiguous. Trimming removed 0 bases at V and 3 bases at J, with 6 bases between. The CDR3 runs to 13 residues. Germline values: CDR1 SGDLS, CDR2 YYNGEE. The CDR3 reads CASSVGQDTEAFF. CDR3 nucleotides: TGTGCCAGCAGCGTAGGGCAGGACACTGAAGCTTTCTTT.

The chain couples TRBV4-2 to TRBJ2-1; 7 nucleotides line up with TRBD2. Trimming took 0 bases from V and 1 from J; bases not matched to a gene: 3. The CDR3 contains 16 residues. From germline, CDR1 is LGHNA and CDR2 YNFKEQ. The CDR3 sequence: CASSQDKGGSYNEQFF. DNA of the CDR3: TGTGCCAGCAGCCAAGATAAGGGAGGGTCCTACAATGAGCAGTTCTTC.

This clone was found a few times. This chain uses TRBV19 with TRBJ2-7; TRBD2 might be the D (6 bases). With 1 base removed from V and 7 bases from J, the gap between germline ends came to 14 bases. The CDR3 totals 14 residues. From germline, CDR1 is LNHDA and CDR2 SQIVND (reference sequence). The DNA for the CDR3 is TGTGCCAGTAGTATAGGTACTAGCCCTGAAGAGCAGTACTTC. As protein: CASSIGTSPEEQYF.

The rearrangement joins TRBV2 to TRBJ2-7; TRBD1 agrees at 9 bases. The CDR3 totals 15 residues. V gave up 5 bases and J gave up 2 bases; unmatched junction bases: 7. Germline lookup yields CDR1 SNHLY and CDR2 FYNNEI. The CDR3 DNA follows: TGTGCCAGCAGTATGCGGGACAGGGTGGCCTACGAGCAGTACTTC. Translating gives CASSMRDRVAYEQYF. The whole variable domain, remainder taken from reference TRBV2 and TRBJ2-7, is EPEVTQTPSHQVTQMGQEVILRCVPISNHLYFYWYRQILGQKVEFLVSFYNNEISEKSEIFDDQFSVERPDGSNFTLKIRSTKLEDSAMYFCASSMRDRVAYEQYFGPGTRLTVT.

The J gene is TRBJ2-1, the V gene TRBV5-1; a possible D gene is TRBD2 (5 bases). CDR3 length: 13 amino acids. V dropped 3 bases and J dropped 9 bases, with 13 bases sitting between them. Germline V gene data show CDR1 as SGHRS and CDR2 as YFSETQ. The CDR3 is CASSWRTPSEQFF. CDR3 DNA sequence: TGCGCCAGCAGCTGGAGGACTCCTAGTGAGCAGTTCTTC.

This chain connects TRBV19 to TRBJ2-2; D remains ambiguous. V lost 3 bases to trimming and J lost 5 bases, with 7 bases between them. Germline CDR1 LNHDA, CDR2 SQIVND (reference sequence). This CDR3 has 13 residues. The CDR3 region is CASSIFRTGELFF. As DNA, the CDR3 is TGTGCCAGTAGTATCTTCAGGACCGGGGAGCTGTTTTTT.

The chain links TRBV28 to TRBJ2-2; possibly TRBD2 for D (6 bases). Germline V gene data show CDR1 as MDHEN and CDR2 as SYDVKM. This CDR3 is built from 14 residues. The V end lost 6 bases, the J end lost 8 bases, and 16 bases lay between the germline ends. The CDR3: CASRVGGPVGELFF. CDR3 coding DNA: TGTGCCAGCAGGGTCGGAGGGCCAGTGGGGGAGCTGTTTTTT.

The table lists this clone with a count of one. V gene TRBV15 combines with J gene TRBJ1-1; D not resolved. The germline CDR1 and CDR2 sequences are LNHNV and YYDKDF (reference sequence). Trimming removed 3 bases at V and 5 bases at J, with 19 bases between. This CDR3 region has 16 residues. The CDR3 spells CATSRDQMGLGTEAFF. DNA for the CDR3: TGTGCCACCAGCAGGGATCAGATGGGTCTAGGTACTGAAGCTTTCTTT. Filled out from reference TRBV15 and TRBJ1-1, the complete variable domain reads DAMVIQNPRYQVTQFGKPVTLSCSQTLNHNVMYWYQQKSSQAPKLLFHYYDKDFNNEADTPDNFQSRRPNTSFCFLDIRSPGLGDTAMYLCATSRDQMGLGTEAFFGQGTRLTVV.

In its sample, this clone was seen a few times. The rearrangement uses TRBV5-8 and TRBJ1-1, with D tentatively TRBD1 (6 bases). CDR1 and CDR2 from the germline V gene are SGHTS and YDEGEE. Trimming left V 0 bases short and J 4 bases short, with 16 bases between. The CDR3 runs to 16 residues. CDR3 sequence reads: CASSLDRALMGTEAFF. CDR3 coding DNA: TGTGCCAGCAGCTTGGACAGGGCGTTAATGGGCACTGAAGCTTTCTTT.